This record looks at one T cell receptor (beta chain) sequence and its context. Clones were sequenced by immunoSEQ multiplex PCR, and TCRdb holds only the in-frame ones, with some missing. The top ten clones hold around 2.8% of a sample with some 70,000 clones, approximately 90% of them seen once. These data originate in a study of blood T cell repertoires in COVID-19. Germline V gives CDR1 MDHEN, CDR2 SYDVKM. The CDR3 has 14 residues. V shed 4 bases and J shed 6 bases, with 15 bases lying between them. The source material was peripheral blood. This clonotype originated in a man in his 70s with active or convalescent COVID-19. This rearrangement joins TRBV28 to TRBJ2-5; the D gene is possibly TRBD1 (6 bases). The CDR3 nucleotides read TGTGCCAGCAGTTCCTCAACAGGGCCGAAGACCCAGTACTTC. Translation: CASSSSTGPKTQYF. Variable domain in full (rest from reference TRBV28 and TRBJ2-5): DVKVTQSSRYLVKRTGEKVFLECVQDMDHENMFWYRQDPGLGLRLIYFSYDVKMKEKGDIPEGYSVSREKKERFSLILESASTNQTSMYLCASSSSTGPKTQYFGPGTRLLVL.